This passage covers 15 T cell receptor beta chains from one sample sequenced in a study of cytomegalovirus exposure and HLA in healthy donors. With 60 Vbeta and 13 Jbeta primers, the PCR was carried out. Data came from immunoSEQ multiplex PCR; TCRdb stores just in-frame clones and leaves some out. The sample lists roughly 65,000 clones; roughly 77% were seen once. Sequencing was carried out using PBMCs. The receptor set was obtained from a woman aged 30 to 39 in good health and CMV-seronegative.

The chain couples TRBV7-2 to TRBJ1-1; D is unresolved. This CDR3 contains 11 residues. Trimming removed 6 bases from V and 7 bases from J, with 9 bases in between. Germline assignment: CDR1 SGHTA and CDR2 FQGNSA. The CDR3 here is CASSLSREAFF. The CDR3 coding sequence is TGTGCCAGCAGTTTAAGCCGTGAAGCTTTCTTT.

This chain connects TRBV7-2 to TRBJ2-5; 7 bases are a match to TRBD1. From germline, CDR1 is SGHTA and CDR2 FQGNSA. CDR3 length: 15 amino acids. The V segment lost 3 bases and the J segment 4 bases; nucleotides outside the gene matches: 8. CDR3 nucleotides: TGTGCCAGCAGCTTCGTCGAGAGGGGGCGAGAGACCCAGTACTTC. Translating it yields CASSFVERGRETQYF.

This clone showed up just a few times. This sequence joins TRBV28 and TRBJ1-5, with 7 bases that match TRBD1. The CDR3 spans 15 residues. The germline V gene encodes CDR1 MDHEN and CDR2 SYDVKM. J was trimmed by 7 bases and V by 3 bases; bases with no gene match: 9. CDR3 coding DNA: TGTGCCAGCAGTTTTGTATTAGGGGGCGGGCAGCCCCAGCATTTT. Translating gives CASSFVLGGGQPQHF.

This chain links TRBV4-1 with TRBJ2-5; 12 bases are a match to TRBD1. This CDR3 has 17 residues. The V gene end was trimmed by 2 bases and the J gene end by 2 bases; junction bases not matched to a gene: 6. The germline CDR1 and CDR2 sequences are MGHRA and YSYEKL. The CDR3 DNA sequence: TGCGCCAGCAGCCAATGGGGGACAGGGGGCGAGCAAGAGACCCAGTACTTC. Its protein is CASSQWGTGGEQETQYF.

The rearrangement links TRBV4-1 to TRBJ2-7; 11 nucleotides match TRBD2. This CDR3 has 17 amino acids. V was clipped by 6 bases and J by 0 bases; unmatched bases: 10. CDR1 is MGHRA, CDR2 YSYEKL, per germline. The CDR3 loop is CASSKASGGHSSYEQYF. CDR3 nucleotide sequence: TGCGCCAGCAGTAAGGCTAGCGGGGGGCATAGCTCCTACGAGCAGTACTTC.

The J gene is TRBJ2-5, the V gene TRBV6-1, with a tentative D call TRBD1 (6 bases). V gave up 5 bases and J gave up 5 bases, with 15 bases separating them. There are 14 residues in the CDR3. The germline CDR1 and CDR2 sequences are MNHNS and SASEGT. As DNA, the CDR3 is TGTGCCAGCAGTCCTACAGGGATTCTTGAGACCCAGTACTTC. Its protein is CASSPTGILETQYF.

The rearrangement uses TRBV7-7 and TRBJ2-5; 8 bases are shared with TRBD2. The length of the CDR3 is 15 residues. Germline values: CDR1 SSHAT, CDR2 FNYEAQ (reference sequence). The ends lost 1 base at V and 5 bases at J; junction bases unmatched: 6. As DNA, the CDR3 is TGTGCCAGCAGCTTAGAACCGGGGGGGCTGGAGACCCAGTACTTC. Protein sequence: CASSLEPGGLETQYF.

The CDR3 is CASSPGQGGQPQHF. CDR3 in DNA: TGTGCCAGCAGCCCGGGACAGGGAGGCCAGCCCCAGCATTTT. The chain couples TRBV7-2 to TRBJ1-5; 9 bases are shared with TRBD1. Germline CDR1 reads SGHTA; CDR2 reads FQGNSA. Losses at the gene ends were 5 bases for V and 7 bases for J; bases not matched to a gene: 6. CDR3 length: 14 residues.

The rearrangement links TRBV4-3 to TRBJ2-7; 10 positions agree with TRBD2. The length of the CDR3 is 15 residues. The V segment lost 1 base and the J segment 6 bases; nucleotides outside the gene matches: 6. Germline values: CDR1 LGHNA, CDR2 YSLEER. This CDR3 is CASSQVLAGAREQYF. CDR3 nucleotides: TGCGCCAGCAGCCAAGTGCTAGCGGGAGCCCGCGAGCAGTACTTC.

The J gene is TRBJ2-2, the V gene TRBV30; possible D gene TRBD2, 5 bases. This CDR3 has 13 amino acids. The V gene lost 3 bases and the J gene lost 3 bases, with 8 bases spanning the gap. Germline values: CDR1 GTSNPN, CDR2 SVGIG (reference sequence). The CDR3 sequence is CAWSSGYTGELFF. As DNA, the CDR3 is TGTGCCTGGAGCTCGGGGTACACCGGGGAGCTGTTTTTT.

This clone was seen more than once but under ten times. The V and J genes are TRBV23-1 and TRBJ2-1; 10 bases map to TRBD1. TRBV23-1 is placed among ORFs of uncertain function. The CDR3 totals 17 residues. Unmatched junction bases numbered 9, after V lost 1 base and J lost 6 bases. For the CDR3, the DNA is TGCGCCAGCAGTCAATTCTTAGGGACAGGGGTGTGCAATGAGCAGTTCTTC. It codes for CASSQFLGTGVCNEQFF.

The chain recombines TRBV19 with TRBJ1-1; 8 bases map to TRBD1. This CDR3 region has 13 residues. Germline CDR1 LNHDA, CDR2 SQIVND (reference sequence). The V and J ends lost 8 bases and 3 bases, in that order; junction bases with no gene match: 5. The DNA for the CDR3 is TGTGCCAGTGACAGGGGTCAGGACACTGAAGCTTTCTTT. Protein sequence: CASDRGQDTEAFF.

The CDR3 loop is CASSRGTFGDYGYTF. For the CDR3, the DNA is TGTGCCAGCAGCAGAGGGACATTCGGCGACTATGGCTACACCTTC. The chain carries TRBV5-4 and TRBJ1-2, with a possible D match to TRBD1 (6 bases). Trimming cost V 4 bases and J 3 bases, with 16 bases left between them. Germline loops: CDR1 SGHNT, CDR2 YYREEE (reference sequence). The CDR3 runs 15 residues.

Here the CDR3 reads CASSAPGARYEQYF. CDR3 DNA: TGTGCCAGCAGTGCTCCAGGGGCTCGCTACGAGCAGTACTTC. This sequence joins TRBV25-1 and TRBJ2-7; D is possibly TRBD1 (6 bases). CDR3 length: 14 residues. The germline V gene encodes CDR1 MGHDK and CDR2 SYGVNS. The ends were cut back, 4 bases at V and 3 bases at J, with 13 bases in the middle.

The V gene is TRBV7-9, the J gene TRBJ2-7; perhaps TRBD1 as D (6 bases). Looked up from germline, CDR1 is SEHNR and CDR2 is FQNEAQ (reference sequence). V lost 4 bases to trimming and J lost 3 bases, with 13 bases between them. There are 14 residues in the CDR3. CDR3 in DNA: TGTGCCAGCAGCTATCAGGGGAGAAACTACGAGCAGTACTTC. Encoded protein: CASSYQGRNYEQYF. Looking up the rest from reference TRBV7-9 and TRBJ2-7 gives the full variable domain: DTGVSQNPRHKITKRGQNVTFRCDPISEHNRLYWYRQTLGQGPEFLTYFQNEAQLEKSRLLSDRFSAERPKGSFSTLEIQRTEQGDSAMYLCASSYQGRNYEQYFGPGTRLTVT.